The rows below give T cell receptor beta chains drawn from one sample of a study of regulatory T cells in long-lasting Graves disease. One entry per CDR3 protein, called by TCRdb with MiXCR from the multiplex PCR reads. Of 500,000 to 800,000 distinct CDR3 sequences listed, 25% to 35% were seen once; the top ten hold about two fifths. The sample in question was peripheral blood mononuclear cells (PBMCs), obtained when the disease was refractory, from a patient treated with antithyroid drugs. The origin of the receptors is a female donor with Graves disease. Each CDR3 is given with its conserved first and last residue. The D gene is left open where the match is weak. Only some rows state a clone size, as once, few, many or a class for expanded clones.

abundance,d_gene,v_gene,j_gene,CDR3nt,CDR3aa
NA,NA,TRBV20-1,TRBJ1-2,TGCAGTGCTGAGGCGTCACTGGACGGAAACTATGGCTACACCTTC,CSAEASLDGNYGYTF
NA,TRBD1,TRBV9,TRBJ1-3,TGTGCCAGCAGCGTTTCACAGGGGAGCTCTGGAAACACCATATATTTT,CASSVSQGSSGNTIYF
many,NA,TRBV20-1,TRBJ2-5,TGCAGTGCGAGAAAGGGGGAGACCCAGTACTTC,CSARKGETQYF
NA,NA,TRBV19,TRBJ1-1,TGTGCCAGTAGTATGACGGAGTTTGTGGGGACTGAAGCTTTCTTT,CASSMTEFVGTEAFF
few,NA,TRBV6-5,TRBJ1-4,TGTGCCAGCAGTTACTCTACTCCCGGGGCCGGACCAACTAATGAAAAACTGTTTTTT,CASSYSTPGAGPTNEKLFF
NA,NA,TRBV5-1,TRBJ1-2,TGCGCCAGCAACGCAGGGCGGGGGACCTATGGCTACACCTTC,CASNAGRGTYGYTF
NA,NA,TRBV13,TRBJ2-2,TGTGCCAGCAGCCCGGACGGCAGTCGCGGGGAGCTGTTTTTT,CASSPDGSRGELFF
many,TRBD1,TRBV2,TRBJ1-4,TGTGCCAGCAGTGTGACAGGGACGGGTGAAAAACTGTTTTTT,CASSVTGTGEKLFF
NA,TRBD1,TRBV30,TRBJ1-4,TGTGCCTGGACGACAGGGAGTGGGCCTAATGAAAAACTATTTTTT,CAWTTGSGPNEKLFF
NA,NA,TRBV28,TRBJ1-5,TGTGCCAGCAGTCCTCTCGGGGGGGTCGTTAGCAATCAGCCCCAGCATTTT,CASSPLGGVVSNQPQHF
NA,TRBD1,TRBV11-1,TRBJ2-1,TGTGCCAGCAGCAACCGGGACAGGCTTTTGGATGAGCAGTTCTTC,CASSNRDRLLDEQFF
NA,TRBD2,TRBV7-2,TRBJ2-5,TGTGCCAGAGCAGTTAGCGGGAGGGCGGGAGAGACCCAGTACTTC,CARAVSGRAGETQYF
few,NA,TRBV12-3/TRBV12-4,TRBJ2-6,TGTGCCAGCAGTTTACACTCTGGGGCCAACGTCCTGACTTTC,CASSLHSGANVLTF
NA,TRBD2,TRBV20-1,TRBJ2-7,TGCAGTGCTTCTAGCGGGAGGGCCAACGAGCAGTACTTC,CSASSGRANEQYF
NA,NA,TRBV3-1,TRBJ2-5,TGTGCCAGCAGCCATTGGCGGAGCGGGGAGACCCAGTACTTC,CASSHWRSGETQYF
NA,NA,TRBV19,TRBJ1-1,TGTGCCAGTAGTGGGGCAGGGCGGGCGAACACTGAAGCTTTCTTT,CASSGAGRANTEAFF
once,NA,TRBV6-5,TRBJ2-5,TGTGCCAGCAGTTCAGTAGAGTGGGAGACCCAGTACTTC,CASSSVEWETQYF
few,NA,TRBV9,TRBJ1-2,TGTGCCAGCAGCGTAGTTTCAGCAGGGCTCGCCTATGGCTACACCTTC,CASSVVSAGLAYGYTF
once,NA,TRBV7-8,TRBJ2-2,TGTGCCAGCAGCCTTAACTGGGGCGGGGAGCTGTTTTTT,CASSLNWGGELFF
NA,TRBD1,TRBV20-1,TRBJ1-5,TGCAGTGCCGGGACAGGATCTAGCAATCAGCCCCAGCATTTT,CSAGTGSSNQPQHF
many,NA,TRBV12-3/TRBV12-4,TRBJ1-1,TGTGCCAGCGGCCTGGGCACTGAAGCTTTCTTT,CASGLGTEAFF
NA,TRBD1,TRBV2,TRBJ1-1,TGTGCCAGCATAAAGGACAGGACGAACACTGAAGCTTTCTTT,CASIKDRTNTEAFF
NA,TRBD2,TRBV6-1,TRBJ2-7,TGTGCCAGCAGTCATAGCGGGAGAGGGGGAGACGAGCAGTACTTC,CASSHSGRGGDEQYF
few,TRBD2,TRBV11-2,TRBJ2-7,TGTGCCAGCAGAAATGTAAGGAGCGGGAGGTGGGGCGAGCAGTACTTC,CASRNVRSGRWGEQYF
NA,NA,TRBV6-2/TRBV6-3,TRBJ2-4,TGTGCCAGCAGCCCTGACAGACTAGCCAAAAACATTCAGTACTTC,CASSPDRLAKNIQYF
NA,NA,TRBV6-1,TRBJ2-1,TGTGCCAGCAGACCACCCGGGGGTTACAATGAGCAGTTCTTC,CASRPPGGYNEQFF
few,NA,TRBV29-1,TRBJ2-5,TGCAGCGTTGAATATGGAGAGACCCAGTACTTC,CSVEYGETQYF
NA,NA,TRBV12-3/TRBV12-4,TRBJ2-7,TGTGCCAGCAGACTAGACAGGAAAAACCCTTACGAGCAGTACTTC,CASRLDRKNPYEQYF
NA,TRBD2,TRBV19,TRBJ2-2,TGTGCCAGTAGTACCCCGGGACTAGCGGTGAACACCGGGGAGCTGTTTTTT,CASSTPGLAVNTGELFF
many,TRBD2,TRBV20-1,TRBJ2-7,TGCAGTGCTACGGGACTAGGGGTTCGCGAGCAGTACTTC,CSATGLGVREQYF
NA,NA,TRBV20-1,TRBJ1-2,TGCAGTGCTGAGACCGGGACTTCAGAATATGGCTACACCTTC,CSAETGTSEYGYTF
many,NA,TRBV28,TRBJ1-5,TGTGCCAGCAGGTCGACAGGCCGATACAATCAGCCCCAGCATTTT,CASRSTGRYNQPQHF
few,NA,TRBV2,TRBJ1-1,TGTGCCAGCAGTGAAGCGCTTCAGCGGGGCACTGAAGCTTTCTTT,CASSEALQRGTEAFF
few,NA,TRBV2,TRBJ1-4,TGTGCCAGTAAAAGACAGGCACCTAATGAAAAACTGTTTTTT,CASKRQAPNEKLFF
NA,NA,TRBV7-3,TRBJ1-5,TGTGCCAGCAGCCCCATTGGGACAAGGAATCAGCCCCAGCATTTT,CASSPIGTRNQPQHF
NA,TRBD1,TRBV7-3,TRBJ2-2,TGTGCCAGCGCACCGACAGGGGGCAACACCGGGGAGCTGTTTTTT,CASAPTGGNTGELFF
NA,TRBD1,TRBV29-1,TRBJ1-4,TGCAGCGTTGGGGGGACAGCGGGGGAAAAACTGTTTTTT,CSVGGTAGEKLFF
few,NA,TRBV2,TRBJ1-2,TGTGCCAGCAGTGTCGTGGAGGGGGGCCATGGCTACACCTTC,CASSVVEGGHGYTF
few,TRBD2,TRBV25-1,TRBJ2-5,TGTGCCAGCAGGGAGCGGGGAGGGCCCCAAGAGACCCAGTACTTC,CASRERGGPQETQYF
NA,NA,TRBV19,TRBJ2-7,TGTGCCAGTAGCACCAGGACTGGCTACGAGCAGTACTTC,CASSTRTGYEQYF
NA,TRBD1,TRBV3-1,TRBJ1-2,TGTGCCAGCAGCGACGGGACAGCCGTCTATGGCTACACCTTC,CASSDGTAVYGYTF
many,NA,TRBV20-1,TRBJ2-7,TGCAGTGCTCATGCGGAAACCAGCGCCTACGAGCAGTACTTC,CSAHAETSAYEQYF
NA,TRBD1,TRBV5-6,TRBJ1-6,TGTGCCAGCAGCTCAACAGGGGGCTACATTTCACCCCTCCACTTT,CASSSTGGYISPLHF
few,NA,TRBV12-3/TRBV12-4,TRBJ1-4,TGTGCCAGCAGTTTGCGAGGGTCCGAAAAACTGTTTTTT,CASSLRGSEKLFF
few,TRBD2,TRBV29-1,TRBJ2-3,TGCAGCGTCGAGGTGGCGGGAGGATTGGGAGATACGCAGTATTTT,CSVEVAGGLGDTQYF
NA,NA,TRBV2,TRBJ2-7,TGTGCCAGCAGACACCGGGACACCGTAAGCGAGCAGTACTTC,CASRHRDTVSEQYF
few,TRBD1,TRBV7-3,TRBJ2-7,TGTGCCAGCAGCTTTCGGACAGGGGTTACCTACGAGCAGTACTTC,CASSFRTGVTYEQYF
NA,TRBD2,TRBV7-6,TRBJ2-7,TGTGCCAGCAGCTTAAGGGCTAGCGGTCCCTACGAGCAGTACTTC,CASSLRASGPYEQYF
few,NA,TRBV11-2,TRBJ2-7,TGTGCCAGCAGCTTAGTGGGTCCCGAGCAGTACTTC,CASSLVGPEQYF
NA,TRBD1,TRBV10-1,TRBJ1-5,TGCGCCCGCTCGGTGCTTAACGGGACAGAAAAGAATCAGCCCCAGCATTTT,CARSVLNGTEKNQPQHF
NA,NA,TRBV20-1,TRBJ2-7,TGCAGTGCTACCGGGGCAAGGAACGAGCAGTACTTC,CSATGARNEQYF
few,NA,TRBV28,TRBJ1-2,TGTGCCAGTGGGGGGGGGGGTGGCTACACCTTC,CASGGGGGYTF
few,TRBD1,TRBV11-2,TRBJ2-7,TGTGCCAGCAGTACTTTAATCGACAGGGGTTTGAAACGCCACGAGCAGTACTTC,CASSTLIDRGLKRHEQYF
few,TRBD2,TRBV7-9,TRBJ2-7,TGTGCCAGCAGCCGAACTAGCGGGAGGGGGAGGTACGAGCAGTACTTC,CASSRTSGRGRYEQYF
NA,NA,TRBV4-1,TRBJ1-3,TGCGCCAGCAGCCAAGAGGGCGCCGGGGCGGCGGATTTT,CASSQEGAGAADF
NA,NA,TRBV9,TRBJ2-3,TGTGCCAGCAGCGTAGACGCCGGGAAACCCACAGATACGCAGTATTTT,CASSVDAGKPTDTQYF
NA,TRBD2,TRBV2,TRBJ2-2,TGTGCCAGCACACTACTAGCGGGAGGGCGGACCGGGGAGCTGTTTTTT,CASTLLAGGRTGELFF
many,NA,TRBV12-3/TRBV12-4,TRBJ1-4,TGTGCCAGCAGTTTCGGGAATGAAAAACTGTTTTTT,CASSFGNEKLFF
few,NA,TRBV2,TRBJ2-7,TGTGCCAGCAGTGTGAGAAGGTCCTCCTACGAGCAGTACTTC,CASSVRRSSYEQYF
many,TRBD1,TRBV20-1,TRBJ1-2,TGCAGTGCTAGTGAGGGACAGGGATCACTCTATGGCTACACCTTC,CSASEGQGSLYGYTF